The rows below give T cell receptor beta chains drawn from one sample of a study of T cell responses to AZD1222 COVID-19 vaccine. Generated by immunoSEQ multiplex PCR, the TCRdb table keeps only in-frame clones and is missing some. The table includes 100,000 to 120,000 clones, nearly 90% detected once. This material consisted of peripheral blood, taken on day 0 of AZD1222 vaccination. Receptors originate from an adult in good health. Each CDR3 is given with its conserved first and last residue. D genes are given only for firm matches. Where a row states a size, it is once, few, many or the class of an expanded clone; other rows omit it.

abundance,d_gene,v_gene,j_gene,CDR3nt,CDR3aa
NA,NA,TRBV24-1,TRBJ2-7,TGTGCCACCAGAGGGGGGCCCGATGGGAGGGCCTACGAGCAGTACTTC,CATRGGPDGRAYEQYF
NA,NA,TRBV28,TRBJ2-7,TGTGCCAGCAGTTCCGCGGGGGCGACCTACGAGCAGTACTTC,CASSSAGATYEQYF
once,TRBD1,TRBV7-3,TRBJ2-3,TGTGCCAGCAGCCCAAGGACAGGGAGGGATACGCAGTATTTT,CASSPRTGRDTQYF
NA,NA,TRBV7-9,TRBJ1-6,TGTGCCAGCAGCTCCGACGAGTCACCCCTCCACTTT,CASSSDESPLHF
NA,TRBD2,TRBV7-9,TRBJ2-7,TGTGCCAGCAGTCTAGCGGGAGACGCCTACGAGCAGTACTTC,CASSLAGDAYEQYF
few,NA,TRBV5-1,TRBJ1-1,TGCGCCAGCAATCTCGGGACTAGGGCTGAAGCTTTCTTT,CASNLGTRAEAFF
NA,NA,TRBV12-1,TRBJ1-6,TGTGCCATCGAACCGCTCGGGAATTCACCCCTCCACTTT,CAIEPLGNSPLHF
NA,NA,TRBV28,TRBJ1-2,TGTGCCAGCGGGGTTAACTATGGCTACACCTTC,CASGVNYGYTF
NA,NA,TRBV7-9,TRBJ1-4,TGTGCCAGCAGCTTAACAACGGCAAATGAAAAACTGTTTTTT,CASSLTTANEKLFF
NA,TRBD1,TRBV28,TRBJ1-1,TGTGCCAGCAGCCAGACAGGGCCGAGGACTGAAGCTTTCTTT,CASSQTGPRTEAFF
NA,NA,TRBV6-5,TRBJ2-2,TGTGCCAGCATCGAGGGGATTATCGGCACCGGGGAGCTGTTTTTT,CASIEGIIGTGELFF
NA,TRBD2,TRBV7-9,TRBJ2-7,TGTGCCAGCAGGGGTAGCGGGGGCTACGAGCAGTACTTC,CASRGSGGYEQYF
NA,NA,TRBV4-3,TRBJ1-2,TGCGCCAGCAGCCAAGAAGGAGTCTCTGGCTACACCTTC,CASSQEGVSGYTF
NA,TRBD1,TRBV24-1,TRBJ2-3,TGTGCCACCAGTGATACAGGGGACCCTTCTAGCACAGATACGCAGTATTTT,CATSDTGDPSSTDTQYF
NA,NA,TRBV5-1,TRBJ1-4,TGCGCCAGCAGCTTGGCCGCGGATGGGGCGAAACTGTTTTTT,CASSLAADGAKLFF